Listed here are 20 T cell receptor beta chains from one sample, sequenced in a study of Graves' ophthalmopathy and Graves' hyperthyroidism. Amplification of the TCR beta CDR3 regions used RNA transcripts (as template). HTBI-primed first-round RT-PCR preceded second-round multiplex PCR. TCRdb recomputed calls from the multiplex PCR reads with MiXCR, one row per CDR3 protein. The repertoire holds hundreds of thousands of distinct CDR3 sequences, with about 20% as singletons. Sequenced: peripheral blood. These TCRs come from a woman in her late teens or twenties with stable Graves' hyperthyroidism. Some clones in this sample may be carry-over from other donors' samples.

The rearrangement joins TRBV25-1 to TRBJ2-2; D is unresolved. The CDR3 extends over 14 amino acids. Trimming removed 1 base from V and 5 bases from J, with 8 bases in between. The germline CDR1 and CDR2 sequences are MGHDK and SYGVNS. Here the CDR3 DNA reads TGTGCCAGCAGTGAATCACAAGCGACCGGGGAGCTGTTTTTT. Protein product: CASSESQATGELFF.

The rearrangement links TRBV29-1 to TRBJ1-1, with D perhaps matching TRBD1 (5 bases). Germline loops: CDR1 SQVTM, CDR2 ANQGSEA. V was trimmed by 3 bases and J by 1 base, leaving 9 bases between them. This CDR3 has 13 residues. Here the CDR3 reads CSVDEGRNTEAFF. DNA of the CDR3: TGCAGCGTTGATGAGGGACGGAACACTGAAGCTTTCTTT.

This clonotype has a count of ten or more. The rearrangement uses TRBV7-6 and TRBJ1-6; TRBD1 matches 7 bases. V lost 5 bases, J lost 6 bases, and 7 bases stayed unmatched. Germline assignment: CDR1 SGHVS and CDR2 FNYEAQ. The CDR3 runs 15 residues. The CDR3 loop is CASSQPTGPNSPLHF. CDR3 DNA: TGTGCCAGCAGCCAACCGACAGGGCCTAATTCACCCCTCCACTTT.

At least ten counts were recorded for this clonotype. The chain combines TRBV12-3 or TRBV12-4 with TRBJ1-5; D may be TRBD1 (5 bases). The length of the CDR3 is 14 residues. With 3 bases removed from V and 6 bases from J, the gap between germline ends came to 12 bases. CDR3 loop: CASSFLGVGQPQHF. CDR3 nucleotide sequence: TGTGCCAGCAGTTTTCTGGGGGTCGGTCAGCCCCAGCATTTT.

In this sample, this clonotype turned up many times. The CDR3 is CSARDPRENTEAFF. The CDR3 coding sequence is TGCAGTGCTAGAGACCCCAGGGAGAACACTGAAGCTTTCTTT. This chain connects TRBV20-1 to TRBJ1-1; D might be TRBD1 (5 bases). V lost 0 bases and J 1 base, leaving 9 bases between the germline ends. CDR1 DFQATT and CDR2 SNEGSKA come from the germline V gene (reference sequence). The CDR3 covers 14 residues.

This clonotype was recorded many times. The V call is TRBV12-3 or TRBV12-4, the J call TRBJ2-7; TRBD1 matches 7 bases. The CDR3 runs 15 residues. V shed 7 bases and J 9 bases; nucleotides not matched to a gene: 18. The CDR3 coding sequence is TGTGCCAGCATGCCGGACAGGCGAAATCAGGTGGGGCAGTACTTC. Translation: CASMPDRRNQVGQYF.

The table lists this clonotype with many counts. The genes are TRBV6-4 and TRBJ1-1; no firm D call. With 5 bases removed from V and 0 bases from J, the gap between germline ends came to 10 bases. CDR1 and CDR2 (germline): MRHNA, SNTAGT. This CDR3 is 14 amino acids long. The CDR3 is CASSKGILNTEAFF. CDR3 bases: TGTGCCAGCAGTAAAGGGATCCTGAACACTGAAGCTTTCTTT.

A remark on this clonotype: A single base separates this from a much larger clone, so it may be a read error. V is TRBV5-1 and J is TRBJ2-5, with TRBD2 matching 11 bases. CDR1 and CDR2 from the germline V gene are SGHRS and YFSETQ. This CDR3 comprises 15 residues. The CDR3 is CASSFRLAGGETRYF. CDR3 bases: TGCGCCAGCAGCTTTCGGCTAGCGGGAGGAGAGACCCGGTACTTC.

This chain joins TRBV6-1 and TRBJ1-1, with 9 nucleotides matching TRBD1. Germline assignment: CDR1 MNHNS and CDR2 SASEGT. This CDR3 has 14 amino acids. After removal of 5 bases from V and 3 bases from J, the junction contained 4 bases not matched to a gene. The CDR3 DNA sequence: TGTGCCAGCAGTCAATACAGGGGGCACACTGAAGCTTTCTTT. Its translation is CASSQYRGHTEAFF.

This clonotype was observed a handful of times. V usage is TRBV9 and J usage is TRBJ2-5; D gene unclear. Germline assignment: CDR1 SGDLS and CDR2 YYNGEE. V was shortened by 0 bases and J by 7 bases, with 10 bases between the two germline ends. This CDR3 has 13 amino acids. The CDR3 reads CASSVEGRGTQYF. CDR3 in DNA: TGTGCCAGCAGCGTAGAAGGGCGAGGGACCCAGTACTTC.

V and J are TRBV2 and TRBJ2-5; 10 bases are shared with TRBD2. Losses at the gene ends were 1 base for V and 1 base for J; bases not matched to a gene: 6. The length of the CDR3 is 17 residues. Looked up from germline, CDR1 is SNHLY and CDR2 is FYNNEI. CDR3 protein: CASSEEILAGGQETQYF. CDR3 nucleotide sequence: TGTGCCAGCAGTGAAGAGATATTAGCGGGGGGCCAAGAGACCCAGTACTTC.

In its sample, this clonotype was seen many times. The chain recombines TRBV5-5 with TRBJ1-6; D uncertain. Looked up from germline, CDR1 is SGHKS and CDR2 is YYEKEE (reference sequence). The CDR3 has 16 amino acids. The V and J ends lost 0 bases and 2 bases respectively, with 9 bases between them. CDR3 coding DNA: TGTGCCAGCAGCTTGGTCCGCGACACCTATAATTCACCCCTCCACTTT. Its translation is CASSLVRDTYNSPLHF.

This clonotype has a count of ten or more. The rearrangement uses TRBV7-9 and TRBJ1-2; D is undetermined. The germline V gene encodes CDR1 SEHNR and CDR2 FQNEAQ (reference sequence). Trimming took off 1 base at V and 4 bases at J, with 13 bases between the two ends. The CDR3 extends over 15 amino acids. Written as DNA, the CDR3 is TGTGCCAGCAGCTTAGTGGGCAGAACTCCCTATGGCTACACCTTC. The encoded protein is CASSLVGRTPYGYTF.

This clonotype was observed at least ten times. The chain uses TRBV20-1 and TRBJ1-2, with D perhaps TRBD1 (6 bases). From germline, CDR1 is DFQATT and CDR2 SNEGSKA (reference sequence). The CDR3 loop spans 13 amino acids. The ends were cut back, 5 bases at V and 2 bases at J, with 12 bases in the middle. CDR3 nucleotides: TGCAGTGCTCCCGAGGGGGAAAACTATGGCTACACCTTC. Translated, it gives CSAPEGENYGYTF.

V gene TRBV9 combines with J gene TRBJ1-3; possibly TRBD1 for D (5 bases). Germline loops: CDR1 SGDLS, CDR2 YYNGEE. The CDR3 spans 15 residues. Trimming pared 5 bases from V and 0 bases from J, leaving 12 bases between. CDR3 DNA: TGTGCCAGCAGTTTCGCCGACAGCTCTGGAAACACCATATATTTT. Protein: CASSFADSSGNTIYF.

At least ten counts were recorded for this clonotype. This chain's CDR3 is CSARDPKAFSYEQYF. In DNA, the CDR3 is TGCAGTGCTAGAGATCCAAAAGCGTTCTCCTACGAGCAGTACTTC. The chain joins TRBV20-1 to TRBJ2-7; D is unclear. CDR1 and CDR2 from the germline V gene are DFQATT and SNEGSKA (reference sequence). V shed 0 bases and J shed 0 bases, with 12 bases lying between them. This CDR3 comprises 15 residues.

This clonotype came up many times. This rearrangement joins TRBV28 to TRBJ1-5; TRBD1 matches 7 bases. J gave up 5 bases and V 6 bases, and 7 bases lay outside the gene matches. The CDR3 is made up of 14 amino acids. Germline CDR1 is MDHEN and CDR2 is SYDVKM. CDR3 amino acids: CASSLGQLYQPQHF. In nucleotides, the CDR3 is TGTGCCAGCAGCTTGGGACAGCTTTATCAGCCCCAGCATTTT.

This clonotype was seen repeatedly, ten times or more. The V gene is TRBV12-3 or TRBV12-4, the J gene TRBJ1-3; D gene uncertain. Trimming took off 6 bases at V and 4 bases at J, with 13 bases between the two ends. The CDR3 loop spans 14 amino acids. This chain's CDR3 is CASSLKYSGNTIYF. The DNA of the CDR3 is TGTGCCAGCAGCCTCAAGTATTCCGGAAACACCATATATTTT.

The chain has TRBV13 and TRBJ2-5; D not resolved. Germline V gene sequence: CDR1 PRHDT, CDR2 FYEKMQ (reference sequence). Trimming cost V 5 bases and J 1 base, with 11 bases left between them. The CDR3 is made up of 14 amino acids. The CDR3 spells CASSPRSIQETQYF. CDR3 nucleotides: TGTGCCAGCAGCCCGAGATCTATCCAAGAGACCCAGTACTTC.

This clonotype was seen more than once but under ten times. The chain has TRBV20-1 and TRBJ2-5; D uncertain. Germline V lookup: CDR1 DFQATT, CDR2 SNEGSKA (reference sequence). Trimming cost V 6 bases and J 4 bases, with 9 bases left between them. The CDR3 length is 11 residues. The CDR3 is CSAPVLETQYF. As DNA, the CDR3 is TGCAGTGCGCCCGTCCTAGAGACCCAGTACTTC.